Below, 27 T cell receptor beta chains from the same sample are listed, as sequenced in a study of T cell responses to AZD1222 COVID-19 vaccine. Clones were read by immunoSEQ multiplex PCR, and TCRdb kept only the in-frame ones, dropping some. The sample consists of 63,000 or so clones, about 85% of them appearing once. Sequenced material: peripheral blood, taken on day 0 of AZD1222 vaccination. The receptor set was obtained from an adult in good health.

This sequence joins TRBV18 and TRBJ2-3; no firm D call. Per the germline V gene, CDR1 is KGHSH and CDR2 is LQKENI. CDR3 size: 13 residues. Trimming stripped 0 bases from V and 6 bases from J, with 7 bases between. The CDR3 nucleotides are TGTGCCAGCTCACCACCGGTACGCGATACGCAGTATTTT. Its protein is CASSPPVRDTQYF.

The chain combines TRBV29-1 with TRBJ1-1; D is undetermined. The V end was cut by 2 bases, the J end by 1 base, with 2 bases between. Germline-derived CDR1 and CDR2 are SQVTM and ANQGSEA. The CDR3 has 11 amino acids. CDR3 sequence reads: CSVESNTEAFF. Written as DNA, the CDR3 is TGCAGCGTTGAATCGAACACTGAAGCTTTCTTT.

As DNA, the CDR3 is TGTGCCAGCAGCGTAGTTTCAGTTTCCACAGATACGCAGTATTTT. Translated, it gives CASSVVSVSTDTQYF. The V gene is TRBV9, the J gene TRBJ2-3; D remains unclear. Between the trimmed V and J ends, which lost 0 bases and 2 bases, there was a span of 10 bases. The CDR3 spans 15 residues. CDR1 is SGDLS, CDR2 YYNGEE, per germline.

This clone was seen once. The rearrangement links TRBV7-9 to TRBJ1-5, with D perhaps TRBD1 (6 bases). The CDR3 runs 16 residues. Germline V gene lookup returns CDR1 SEHNR and CDR2 FQNEAQ (reference sequence). Trimming cost V 1 base and J 4 bases, with 14 bases left between them. The CDR3 nucleotides read TGTGCCAGCAGCTTAGGCACCATACAGGGAAATCAGCCCCAGCATTTT. Protein product: CASSLGTIQGNQPQHF.

In nucleotides, the CDR3 is TGTGCCAGCTCACCGCAGGGGGAAAAGCAGTACTTC. It encodes CASSPQGEKQYF. The V call is TRBV18, the J call TRBJ2-7; TRBD1 matches 7 bases. The CDR3 extends over 12 amino acids. Germline CDR1 is KGHSH and CDR2 is LQKENI. The junction had 4 bases not matched to a gene; V was cut back by 3 bases and J by 8 bases.

The gene calls are TRBV20-1 and TRBJ1-5; D perhaps matches TRBD1 (5 bases). This CDR3 spans 16 amino acids. From germline, CDR1 is DFQATT and CDR2 SNEGSKA (reference sequence). V was shortened by 3 bases and J by 3 bases, with 18 bases between the two germline ends. The CDR3 reads CSASDLGTATNQPQHF. CDR3 nucleotide sequence: TGCAGTGCTAGTGATCTTGGGACCGCCACCAATCAGCCCCAGCATTTT.

CDR3 coding DNA: TGTGCCAGTTTGCCCCTCCCGGGACGGTGGGCTTTCTTT. Its protein product is CASLPLPGRWAFF. This sequence joins TRBV18 and TRBJ1-1; maybe TRBD1 (5 bases). CDR1 and CDR2 from the germline V gene are KGHSH and LQKENI. V was pared by 9 bases and J by 11 bases, with 22 bases between. CDR3 size: 13 residues.

The V and J genes are TRBV9 and TRBJ2-3, with D possibly TRBD1 on 6 matching bases. Trimming stripped 3 bases from V and 7 bases from J, with 15 bases between. The CDR3 has 14 residues. CDR1 is SGDLS, CDR2 YYNGEE, per germline. The CDR3 region is CASSASSQGHTQYF. The CDR3 nucleotides read TGTGCCAGCAGCGCCTCCTCCCAGGGGCATACGCAGTATTTT.

V and J are TRBV11-2 and TRBJ2-1; D perhaps matches TRBD1 (6 bases). V was clipped by 3 bases and J by 6 bases, with 15 bases between them. CDR1 is SGHAT, CDR2 FQNNGV, per germline. The CDR3 extends over 15 amino acids. CDR3 residues: CASSLGQKLGNEQFF. CDR3 sequence (DNA): TGTGCCAGCAGCTTGGGACAAAAATTAGGCAATGAGCAGTTCTTC.

The rearrangement uses TRBV10-3 and TRBJ2-7; 7 bases match TRBD1. The CDR3 runs 12 residues. The germline gives CDR1 ENHRY, CDR2 SYGVKD. The V segment lost 3 bases and the J segment 6 bases; nucleotides outside the gene matches: 2. The CDR3 sequence: CAISDEGAEQYF. Here the CDR3 DNA reads TGTGCCATCAGTGATGAGGGGGCCGAGCAGTACTTC.

This CDR3 reads CASSEAGRAGYTF. In DNA, the CDR3 is TGTGCCAGCAGTGAAGCGGGCAGGGCCGGCTACACCTTC. The chain couples TRBV6-1 to TRBJ1-2; maybe TRBD1 (5 bases). V lost 0 bases to trimming and J lost 8 bases, with 10 bases between them. This CDR3 spans 13 amino acids. Germline V CDR1 and CDR2: MNHNS, SASEGT.

V and J are TRBV29-1 and TRBJ2-2; no firm D call. The CDR3 has 13 residues. Between the trimmed V and J ends, which lost 4 bases and 11 bases, there was a span of 17 bases. CDR1 SQVTM and CDR2 ANQGSEA come from the germline V gene. As DNA, the CDR3 is TGCAGCGTTGTCCGGAACCGTCCAGGAGAGCTGTTTTTT. This codes for CSVVRNRPGELFF.

The chain has TRBV2 and TRBJ1-5; D might be TRBD1 (5 bases). CDR3 size: 14 residues. The V end was cut by 5 bases, the J end by 11 bases, with 19 bases between. Germline-derived CDR1 and CDR2 are SNHLY and FYNNEI. CDR3 nucleotide sequence: TGTGCCAGCAGTCGGGACCCTGGTGGAACGGCCCAGCATTTT. This translates into CASSRDPGGTAQHF. Based on the CDR3 plus reference TRBV2 and TRBJ1-5, the full variable domain is EPEVTQTPSHQVTQMGQEVILRCVPISNHLYFYWYRQILGQKVEFLVSFYNNEISEKSEIFDDQFSVERPDGSNFTLKIRSTKLEDSAMYFCASSRDPGGTAQHFGDGTRLSIL.

This chain uses TRBV14 with TRBJ2-1; D gene ambiguous. Between the trimmed V and J ends, which lost 0 bases and 0 bases, there was a span of 9 bases. Germline V lookup: CDR1 SGHDN, CDR2 FVKESK. The CDR3 has 16 residues. The chain's CDR3 is CASSQEGRTSYNEQFF. CDR3 in DNA: TGTGCCAGCAGCCAAGAAGGACGGACCTCCTACAATGAGCAGTTCTTC.

The chain combines TRBV2 with TRBJ1-2, with 9 bases fitting TRBD1. Germline V CDR1 and CDR2: SNHLY, FYNNEI. The CDR3 extends over 15 amino acids. The ends lost 4 bases at V and 5 bases at J; junction bases unmatched: 8. DNA of the CDR3: TGTGCCAGCAGTGTCCGAGGGACAGGGCCGTATGGCTACACCTTC. Protein: CASSVRGTGPYGYTF.

Only a few counts were recorded for this clone. The chain recombines TRBV19 with TRBJ1-5, with unresolved D. The CDR3 covers 13 residues. The germline CDR1 and CDR2 sequences are LNHDA and SQIVND (reference sequence). The germline V and J ends were trimmed by 2 bases and 3 bases, with 5 bases remaining between them. The CDR3 reads CASSILNNQPQHF. In DNA, the CDR3 is TGTGCCAGTAGTATACTAAACAATCAGCCCCAGCATTTT.

This rearrangement joins TRBV24-1 to TRBJ1-1; D might be TRBD1 (5 bases). V dropped 4 bases and J dropped 1 base, with 27 bases sitting between them. Germline assignment: CDR1 KGHDR and CDR2 SFDVKD. The CDR3 spans 20 residues. The CDR3 nucleotides are TGTGCCACCAGTGACCCCTCGGGGACCGTAGATAGGGTAGGGAACACTGAAGCTTTCTTT. The encoded protein is CATSDPSGTVDRVGNTEAFF.

A word on this clone: The sample has other DNA sequences that encode this CDR3 too. This chain connects TRBV5-1 to TRBJ2-7; perhaps D is TRBD1 or TRBD2 (5 bases each). Germline V gives CDR1 SGHRS, CDR2 YFSETQ. The CDR3 has 12 residues. V shed 5 bases and J shed 4 bases, with 10 bases lying between them. The chain's CDR3 is CASRGRGYEQYF. CDR3 coding DNA: TGCGCCAGCAGGGGGCGCGGGTACGAGCAGTACTTC.

This sequence joins TRBV11-3 and TRBJ2-7; 8 nucleotides align to TRBD1. The junction had 6 bases not matched to a gene; V was cut back by 5 bases and J by 6 bases. CDR3 size: 13 residues. CDR1 and CDR2 (germline): SGHNT, YENEEA. CDR3 DNA sequence: TGTGCCAGCAGCCATAGGACAGGGATCGAGCAGTACTTC. Encoded protein: CASSHRTGIEQYF.

This clone was detected once. The chain joins TRBV2 to TRBJ2-3; TRBD1 matches at 9 bases. Germline values: CDR1 SNHLY, CDR2 FYNNEI. V lost 5 bases and J lost 0; bases outside the gene matches: 9. The CDR3 sequence is 17 residues long. The CDR3 protein is CASSPVQGAQSTDTQYF. DNA of the CDR3: TGTGCCAGCAGTCCAGTACAGGGGGCGCAGAGCACAGATACGCAGTATTTT.

This chain uses TRBV7-9 with TRBJ1-1, with D possibly TRBD1 on 6 matching bases. Trimming removed 5 bases at V and 1 base at J, with 11 bases between. CDR3 length: 14 residues. CDR1 and CDR2 from the germline V gene are SEHNR and FQNEAQ (reference sequence). The chain's CDR3 is CASSAGQQNTEAFF. The CDR3 nucleotides read TGTGCCAGCAGCGCTGGACAGCAGAACACTGAAGCTTTCTTT.

A word on this clone: Compared with germline, one end of the junction differs, possibly owing to a read error. V usage is TRBV18 and J usage is TRBJ1-5; D is perhaps TRBD1 (6 bases). CDR3 length: 15 amino acids. Germline assignment: CDR1 KGHSH and CDR2 LQKENI. The CDR3 loop is CASSPNGGALQAQHF. CDR3 in DNA: TGTGCCAGCTCACCAAACGGGGGGGCCCTTCAGGCCCAGCATTTT.

The V gene is TRBV18, the J gene TRBJ2-5; unclear D gene. Looked up from germline, CDR1 is KGHSH and CDR2 is LQKENI. This CDR3 comprises 13 residues. The germline V and J ends were trimmed by 1 base and 2 bases, with 5 bases remaining between them. The chain's CDR3 is CASSPQGQETQYF. For the CDR3, the DNA is TGTGCCAGCTCACCACAGGGACAAGAGACCCAGTACTTC. The full variable domain, its missing parts supplied by reference TRBV18 and TRBJ2-5, is NAGVMQNPRHLVRRRGQEARLRCSPMKGHSHVYWYRQLPEEGLKFMVYLQKENIIDESGMPKERFSAEFPKEGPSILRIQQVVRGDSAAYFCASSPQGQETQYFGPGTRLLVL.

The genes are TRBV7-9 and TRBJ2-1; tentative D call: TRBD1 (6 bases). This CDR3 region has 13 residues. Trimming took off 5 bases at V and 7 bases at J, with 12 bases between the two ends. Germline V gives CDR1 SEHNR, CDR2 FQNEAQ (reference sequence). The CDR3 protein is CASSPGTPNEQFF. DNA of the CDR3: TGTGCCAGCAGCCCCGGGACACCTAATGAGCAGTTCTTC.

This chain links TRBV30 with TRBJ2-2; 13 nucleotides match TRBD2. The V segment lost 1 base and the J segment 7 bases; nucleotides outside the gene matches: 3. CDR3 length: 15 residues. Per germline, CDR1 GTSNPN and CDR2 SVGIG (reference sequence). As DNA, the CDR3 is TGTGCCTGGAGTGGGGGACTAGCGGGGTTCGGGGAGCTGTTTTTT. Its translation is CAWSGGLAGFGELFF.

The chain has TRBV9 and TRBJ1-2, with no clear D. V was clipped by 0 bases and J by 7 bases, with 7 bases between them. CDR3 size: 12 residues. Per germline, CDR1 SGDLS and CDR2 YYNGEE. The CDR3 nucleotides are TGTGCCAGCAGCGTAGCCAGTCGTGGCTACACCTTC. Its translation is CASSVASRGYTF.

This chain uses TRBV18 with TRBJ2-1; a possible D gene is TRBD1 (5 bases). Germline assignment: CDR1 KGHSH and CDR2 LQKENI. Between the trimmed V and J ends, which lost 1 base and 5 bases, there was a span of 15 bases. CDR3 length: 16 amino acids. The CDR3 sequence is CASSPLKGVVNNEQFF. The CDR3 DNA sequence: TGTGCCAGCTCACCACTTAAAGGGGTAGTCAACAATGAGCAGTTCTTC.